The T cell receptor beta chain described here comes from a study of T cell changes during pregnancy in multiple sclerosis. The method was immunoSEQ multiplex PCR; TCRdb's version includes in-frame clones alone and lacks a portion of them. The data hold about 38,000 clones, with more than 75% observed a single time. Germline V gene lookup returns CDR1 LNHDA and CDR2 SQIVND (reference sequence). This CDR3 has 16 residues. Deletions cut 3 bases from V and 3 bases from J, with 17 bases between. This chain uses TRBV19 with TRBJ1-1; a weak D match, TRBD1 (5 bases). This material consisted of CD8+ T cells from peripheral blood mononuclear cells, taken in the third trimester of pregnancy. This receptor was obtained from a female donor with multiple sclerosis, enrolled in a pregnancy study. CDR3 DNA sequence: TGTGCCAGTAGTATTACCGGGGGAATGCGCCACACTGAAGCTTTCTTT. This gives the protein CASSITGGMRHTEAFF.